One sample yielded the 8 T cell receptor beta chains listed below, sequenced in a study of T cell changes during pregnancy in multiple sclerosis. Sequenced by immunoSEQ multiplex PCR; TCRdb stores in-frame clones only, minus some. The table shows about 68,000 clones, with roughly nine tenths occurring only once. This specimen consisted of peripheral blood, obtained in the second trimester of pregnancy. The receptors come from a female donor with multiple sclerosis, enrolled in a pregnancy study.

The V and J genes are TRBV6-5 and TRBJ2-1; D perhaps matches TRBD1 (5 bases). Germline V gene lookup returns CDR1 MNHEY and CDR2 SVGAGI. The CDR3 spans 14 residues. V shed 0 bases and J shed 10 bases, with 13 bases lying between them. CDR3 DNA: TGTGCCAGCAGTTACTCTGTCCAGGGCCGCGAGCAGTTCTTC. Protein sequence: CASSYSVQGREQFF.

This CDR3 reads CAISVPPGGSYEQYF. Written as DNA, the CDR3 is TGTGCCATCAGTGTTCCCCCGGGGGGCTCCTACGAGCAGTACTTC. This chain uses TRBV10-3 with TRBJ2-7; TRBD2 agrees at 7 bases. The V segment lost 4 bases and the J segment 0 bases; nucleotides outside the gene matches: 6. The CDR3 is 15 amino acids. In germline, CDR1 is ENHRY, CDR2 SYGVKD.

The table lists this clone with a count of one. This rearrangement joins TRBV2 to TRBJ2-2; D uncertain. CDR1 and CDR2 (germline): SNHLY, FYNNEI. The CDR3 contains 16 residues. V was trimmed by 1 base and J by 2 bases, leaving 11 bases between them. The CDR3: CASSEVAATNTGELFF. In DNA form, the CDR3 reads TGTGCCAGCAGTGAAGTGGCTGCGACAAACACCGGGGAGCTGTTTTTT.

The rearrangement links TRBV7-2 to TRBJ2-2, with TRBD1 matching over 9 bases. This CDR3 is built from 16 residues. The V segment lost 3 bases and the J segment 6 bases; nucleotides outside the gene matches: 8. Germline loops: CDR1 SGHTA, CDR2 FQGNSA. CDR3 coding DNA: TGTGCCAGCAGCTTGGGACAGGGAGGGAGGGCCGGGGAGCTGTTTTTT. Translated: CASSLGQGGRAGELFF.

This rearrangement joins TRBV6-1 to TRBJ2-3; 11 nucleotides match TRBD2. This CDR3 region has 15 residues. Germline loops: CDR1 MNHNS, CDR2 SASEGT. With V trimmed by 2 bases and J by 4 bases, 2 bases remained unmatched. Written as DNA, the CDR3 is TGTGCCAGCAGTGAAAGTAGCGGGGGGGCAGATACGCAGTATTTT. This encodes CASSESSGGADTQYF.

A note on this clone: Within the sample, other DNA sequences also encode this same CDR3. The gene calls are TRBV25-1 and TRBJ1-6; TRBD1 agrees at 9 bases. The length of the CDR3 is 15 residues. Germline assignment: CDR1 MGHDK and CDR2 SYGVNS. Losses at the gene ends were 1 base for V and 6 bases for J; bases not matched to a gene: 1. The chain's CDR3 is CASSEWTGVNSPLHF. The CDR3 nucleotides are TGTGCCAGCAGTGAATGGACAGGGGTTAATTCACCCCTCCACTTT.

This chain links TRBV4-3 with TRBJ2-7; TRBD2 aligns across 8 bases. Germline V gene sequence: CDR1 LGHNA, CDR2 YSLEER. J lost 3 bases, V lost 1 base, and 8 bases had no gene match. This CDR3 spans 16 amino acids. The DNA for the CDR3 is TGCGCCAGCAGCCAAGGCGGGGGGTCTAACTTCTACGAGCAGTACTTC. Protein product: CASSQGGGSNFYEQYF.

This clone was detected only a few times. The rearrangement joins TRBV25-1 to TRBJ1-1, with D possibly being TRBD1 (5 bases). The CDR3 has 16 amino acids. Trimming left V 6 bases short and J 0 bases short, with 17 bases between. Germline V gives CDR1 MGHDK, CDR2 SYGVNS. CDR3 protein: CASRSLMTDMNTEAFF. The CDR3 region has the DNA TGTGCCAGCAGATCCTTAATGACAGACATGAACACTGAAGCTTTCTTT.